The 16 T cell receptor beta chains below come from one sample, sequenced in a study of control samples from healthy donors and cancer patients. Generated by immunoSEQ multiplex PCR, the TCRdb table keeps only in-frame clones and is missing some. This sample has under 150,000 clones, with 88% found just once. Material: blood. The receptors originated from a man aged 35-49 years in good health.

The rearrangement links TRBV7-9 to TRBJ2-3, with 12 bases aligning to TRBD2. Germline V lookup: CDR1 SEHNR, CDR2 FQNEAQ (reference sequence). The junction had 5 bases not matched to a gene; V was cut back by 6 bases and J by 4 bases. This CDR3 region has 15 residues. Here the CDR3 DNA reads TGTGCCAGCAGAATCTCTAGCGGGGGGGCAGATACGCAGTATTTT. The encoded protein is CASRISSGGADTQYF.

As concerns this clone: A read error may produce the germline difference seen at one junction end. The chain links TRBV7-3 to TRBJ2-2; maybe TRBD2 (5 bases). Germline CDR1 is SGHTA and CDR2 is FQGTGA. The CDR3 is made up of 16 amino acids. CDR3: CANSLSSGPNTGELFF. The CDR3 DNA reads as TGTGCCAACAGCTTAAGCAGCGGCCCGAACACCGGGGAGCTGTTTTTT. The full variable domain, completed using reference TRBV7-3 and TRBJ2-2, is GAGVSQTPSNKVTEKGKYVELRCDPISGHTALYWYRQSLGQGPEFLIYFQGTGAADDSGLPNDRFFAVRPEGSVSTLKIQRTERGDSAVYLCANSLSSGPNTGELFFGEGSRLTVL.

This clone showed up just a few times. The V and J genes are TRBV7-9 and TRBJ1-2; no clear D. CDR3 size: 15 residues. Germline CDR1 is SEHNR and CDR2 is FQNEAQ (reference sequence). Trimming took off 5 bases at V and 0 bases at J, with 13 bases between the two ends. The CDR3 sequence is CASSLPLGTNYGYTF. The CDR3 DNA is TGTGCCAGCAGCCTACCCTTGGGAACTAACTATGGCTACACCTTC.

The chain couples TRBV7-2 to TRBJ2-2; 11 bases align to TRBD1. Germline CDR1 SGHTA, CDR2 FQGNSA. The CDR3 is 15 residues long. After removal of 6 bases from V and 5 bases from J, the junction contained 5 bases not matched to a gene. CDR3 in DNA: TGTGCCAGCAGTCCGGGACAGGGGGATACCGGGGAGCTGTTTTTT. Translating it yields CASSPGQGDTGELFF.

The chain is built from TRBV2 and TRBJ2-7, with D perhaps matching TRBD1 (6 bases). The CDR3 extends over 13 amino acids. Trimming took off 3 bases at V and 3 bases at J, with 9 bases between the two ends. Germline V lookup: CDR1 SNHLY, CDR2 FYNNEI. The CDR3 nucleotides are TGTGCCAGCAGTGATCGAGGGGGCTACGAGCAGTACTTC. Protein sequence: CASSDRGGYEQYF.

The CDR3 nucleotides are TGTGCCAGCAGTTTCAACAGGTTCTTAAGCTACACCTTC. Translating gives CASSFNRFLSYTF. The V gene is TRBV12-3 or TRBV12-4, the J gene TRBJ1-2; possible D gene TRBD1, 5 bases. The CDR3 contains 13 residues. V was trimmed by 3 bases and J by 9 bases, leaving 14 bases between them.

The chain uses TRBV2 and TRBJ2-7, with 9 bases lining up with TRBD1. This CDR3 comprises 17 residues. With V trimmed by 0 bases and J by 2 bases, 8 bases remained unmatched. The germline CDR1 and CDR2 sequences are SNHLY and FYNNEI. Here the CDR3 reads CASSEAMGQGVPYEQYF. DNA of the CDR3: TGTGCCAGCAGTGAAGCTATGGGACAGGGAGTCCCCTACGAGCAGTACTTC. Full variable domain (remainder filled in from reference TRBV2 and TRBJ2-7): EPEVTQTPSHQVTQMGQEVILRCVPISNHLYFYWYRQILGQKVEFLVSFYNNEISEKSEIFDDQFSVERPDGSNFTLKIRSTKLEDSAMYFCASSEAMGQGVPYEQYFGPGTRLTVT.

The V call is TRBV9, the J call TRBJ2-1; 8 bases match TRBD2. This CDR3 comprises 17 residues. The ends lost 0 bases at V and 5 bases at J; junction bases unmatched: 10. Per germline, CDR1 SGDLS and CDR2 YYNGEE. The CDR3 reads CASSVDHGSGGDNEQFF. CDR3 DNA sequence: TGTGCCAGCAGCGTAGACCATGGGAGCGGGGGAGACAATGAGCAGTTCTTC.

The chain is built from TRBV6-5 and TRBJ1-1; D is uncertain. This CDR3 is 13 amino acids long. The germline V gene encodes CDR1 MNHEY and CDR2 SVGAGI. V was clipped by 6 bases and J by 2 bases, with 10 bases between them. The CDR3 nucleotides are TGTGCCAGCAGCCGTACAGTAAACACTGAAGCTTTCTTT. This codes for CASSRTVNTEAFF.

The V call is TRBV30, the J call TRBJ2-3, with 9 bases that match TRBD2. There are 15 residues in the CDR3. The germline V gene has CDR1 GTSNPN and CDR2 SVGIG (reference sequence). Germline trimming cut 3 bases from V and 2 bases from J; bases unmatched to any gene: 6. The CDR3: CAWRIAGEATDTQYF. CDR3 bases: TGTGCCTGGAGGATAGCGGGGGAGGCCACAGATACGCAGTATTTT.

The rearrangement joins TRBV5-6 to TRBJ2-7; D is unclear. Germline lookup yields CDR1 SGHDT and CDR2 YYEEEE. V was pared by 2 bases and J by 7 bases, with 19 bases between. CDR3 size: 15 residues. The CDR3 DNA follows: TGTGCCAGCAGCTTAGTATCAGATAAGTCTCGGGAGCAGTACTTC. This encodes CASSLVSDKSREQYF.

This clone was seen a single time. V is TRBV6-5 and J is TRBJ2-7, with 7 bases fitting TRBD1. CDR3 length: 13 residues. From germline, CDR1 is MNHEY and CDR2 SVGAGI. V shed 2 bases and J 5 bases; nucleotides not matched to a gene: 3. Here the CDR3 DNA reads TGTGCCAGCAGTTACCGACAGGGCCACGAGCAGTACTTC. Translating gives CASSYRQGHEQYF.

This chain links TRBV7-2 with TRBJ1-4; the D is unclear. The germline V gene encodes CDR1 SGHTA and CDR2 FQGNSA. The CDR3 sequence is 12 residues long. The V and J ends lost 2 bases and 8 bases respectively, with 6 bases between them. CDR3 residues: CASSLYSEKLFF. The CDR3 nucleotides read TGTGCCAGCAGCTTATACAGCGAAAAACTGTTTTTT.

The rearrangement joins TRBV7-3 to TRBJ2-3, with 8 positions matching TRBD1. After removal of 5 bases from V and 5 bases from J, the junction contained 9 bases not matched to a gene. The CDR3 runs to 15 residues. The germline V gene has CDR1 SGHTA and CDR2 FQGTGA. As DNA, the CDR3 is TGTGCCAGCAGCCAAGGACAGGGTAGGATAGATACGCAGTATTTT. Its protein is CASSQGQGRIDTQYF. The whole variable domain, remainder taken from reference TRBV7-3 and TRBJ2-3, is GAGVSQTPSNKVTEKGKYVELRCDPISGHTALYWYRQSLGQGPEFLIYFQGTGAADDSGLPNDRFFAVRPEGSVSTLKIQRTERGDSAVYLCASSQGQGRIDTQYFGPGTRLTVL.

This clone appeared once. The chain uses TRBV2 and TRBJ2-1; the match to TRBD2 covers 9 bases. Germline V gene lookup returns CDR1 SNHLY and CDR2 FYNNEI. Losses at the gene ends were 4 bases for V and 15 bases for J; bases not matched to a gene: 10. This CDR3 is built from 13 residues. The CDR3 DNA follows: TGTGCCAGCAGTGGTAGCGGGGGAGGGGCCTCGTTCTTC. Amino acids: CASSGSGGGASFF.

The chain carries TRBV7-3 and TRBJ2-1; D possibly uses TRBD1 or TRBD2 (6 bases each). From germline, CDR1 is SGHTA and CDR2 FQGTGA. With 2 bases removed from V and 4 bases from J, the gap between germline ends came to 12 bases. The CDR3 has 15 residues. CDR3 protein: CASSLPGAGYNEQFF. DNA for the CDR3: TGTGCCAGCAGCTTACCGGGGGCCGGATACAATGAGCAGTTCTTC.